This TCR beta chain derives from a study of T cell repertoires in cytomegalovirus infection. Study at large: An indication of both CMV infection and matching HLA type came from public TCR beta signatures. Points from the study as a whole: Based on cumulative public TCR beta family frequency, carriers of CMV plus the relevant HLA were identified. Ex vivo, HLA-C-restricted CMV-specific TCR beta clonotypes prevailed over the rest of the response.

TCRdb itself ran the reads through MiXCR, one entry per CDR3 protein. The sample has 550,000 to 850,000 distinct CDR3 sequences; around a third are singletons. V dropped 6 bases and J dropped 3; count of bases not matched to a gene: 8. Germline-derived CDR1 and CDR2 are MNHEY and SVGEGT. CDR3 size: 17 residues. Turning to this clonotype: No antigen is known for it.

The chain joins TRBV6-2 or TRBV6-3 to TRBJ2-2; the match to TRBD2 covers 12 bases. Specimen: cultured PBMCs, collected from culture after CMV antigen stimulation. The receptor's source is a human donor in good health (CMV status not recorded). Some clones in this sample may be carry-over from other donors' samples. The CDR3 region is CASRDALAGGYTGELFF. For the CDR3, the DNA is TGTGCCAGCAGGGACGCACTAGCGGGGGGCTACACCGGGGAGCTGTTTTTT.